This T cell receptor (beta chain) derives from a study of brain metastases from non-small cell lung cancer. About this clone itself: Its antigen is not known.

The CDR3 sequence is 15 residues long. V lost 5 bases, J lost 0 bases, and 11 bases lay in between. CDR1 is LNHDA, CDR2 SQIVND, per germline (reference sequence). Measured with immunoSEQ multiplex PCR; TCRdb has only the in-frame clones, and not every one. This sample has about 1,500 clones, with approximately 75% found just once. Study-wide results and limits: Paired brain metastases and primary tumors largely shared TCR repertoires. In 55% to 70% of brain metastases, T-cell clones were expanded compared with matched primary tumors.

This receptor was identified in a donor at least 40 years old with non-small cell lung cancer. Source material: primary lung tumor tissue. This chain connects TRBV19 to TRBJ1-5; possibly TRBD1 for D (5 bases). The CDR3, as DNA: TGTGCCAGTAGTCAGGGTCAGCATAGCAATCAGCCCCAGCATTTT. Translation: CASSQGQHSNQPQHF.